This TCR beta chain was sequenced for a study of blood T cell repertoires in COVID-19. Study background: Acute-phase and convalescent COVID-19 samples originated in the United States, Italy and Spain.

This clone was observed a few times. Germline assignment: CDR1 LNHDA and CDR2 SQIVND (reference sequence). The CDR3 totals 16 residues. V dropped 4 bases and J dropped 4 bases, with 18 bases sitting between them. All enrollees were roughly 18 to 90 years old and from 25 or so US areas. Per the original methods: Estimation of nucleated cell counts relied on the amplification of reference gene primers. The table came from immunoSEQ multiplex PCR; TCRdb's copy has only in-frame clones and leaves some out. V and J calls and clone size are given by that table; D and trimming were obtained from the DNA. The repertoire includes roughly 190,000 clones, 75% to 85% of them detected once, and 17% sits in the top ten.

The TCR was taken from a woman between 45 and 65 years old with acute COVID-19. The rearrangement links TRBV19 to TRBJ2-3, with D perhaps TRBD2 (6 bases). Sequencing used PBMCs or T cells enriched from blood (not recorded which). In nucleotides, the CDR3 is TGTGCCAGTAGTACTCGGAGGGCAGGGAATGCAGATACGCAGTATTTT. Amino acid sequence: CASSTRRAGNADTQYF.